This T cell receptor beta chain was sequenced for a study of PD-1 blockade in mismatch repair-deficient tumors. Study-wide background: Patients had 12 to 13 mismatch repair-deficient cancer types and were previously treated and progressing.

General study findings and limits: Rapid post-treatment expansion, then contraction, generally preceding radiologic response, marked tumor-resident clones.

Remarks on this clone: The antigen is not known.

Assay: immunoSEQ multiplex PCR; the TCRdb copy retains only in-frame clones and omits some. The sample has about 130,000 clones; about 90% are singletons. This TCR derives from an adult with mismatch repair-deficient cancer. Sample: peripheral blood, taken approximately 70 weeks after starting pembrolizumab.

CDR3: CAWSLRENGNQPQHF. The CDR3 DNA follows: TGTGCCTGGAGTCTCAGGGAGAATGGCAATCAGCCCCAGCATTTT. The V gene is TRBV30, the J gene TRBJ1-5, with a weak D call TRBD1 (5 bases). Germline CDR1 and CDR2: GTSNPN and SVGIG (reference sequence). V dropped 2 bases and J dropped 2 bases, with 13 bases sitting between them. The CDR3 spans 15 residues.